These T cell receptor beta chains were read from a single sample in a study of CD8+CD57+ T cells in acquired aplastic anemia. TCRdb re-derived calls from the reads in MiXCR, one entry per CDR3 protein. The data hold hundreds of thousands of distinct CDR3 sequences, with over 25% observed a single time. The sample was sorted CD4+, CD8+, or CD8+CD57+ T cells (not recorded which) from PBMCs. The origin of the receptors is a human donor with aplastic anemia. The CDR3 runs from the conserved cysteine through the conserved F or W.

V gene: TRBV10-3; CDR3 protein: CAISKYGTENTGELFF
V gene: TRBV5-1; CDR3 protein: CASSLQGIDGYTF
V gene: TRBV29-1; CDR3 protein: CSVRGLATDTQYF
V gene: TRBV2; CDR3 protein: CASRIVWSSYNEQFF
V gene: TRBV15; CDR3 protein: CATSKEDQPQHF
V gene: TRBV4-3; CDR3 protein: CASSQVDTQYF
V gene: TRBV9; CDR3 protein: CASGARYQQPQHF
V gene: TRBV20-1; CDR3 protein: CSASIGEGRRDNEQFF
V gene: TRBV25-1; CDR3 protein: CASSFSRLGGEKLFF
V gene: TRBV11-1; CDR3 protein: CASRSTGTSFYNEQFF
V gene: TRBV4-1; CDR3 protein: CASSPQGAGAEAFF
V gene: TRBV3-1; CDR3 protein: CASSQGQGLVQPQHF
V gene: TRBV7-3; CDR3 protein: CASSQGTGLRKNIQYF
V gene: TRBV7-9; CDR3 protein: CASSYRGETQYF
V gene: TRBV2; CDR3 protein: CASRDGTLWASYNEQFF
V gene: TRBV19; CDR3 protein: CAWSPGETQYF
V gene: TRBV2; CDR3 protein: CASSPPSGVSGQFF
V gene: TRBV10-2; CDR3 protein: CASGTSGIYEQCF
V gene: TRBV7-3; CDR3 protein: CASSLSGREAGELFF
V gene: TRBV7-8; CDR3 protein: CASSLRRLSGNTIYF
V gene: TRBV20-1; CDR3 protein: CSARAIAGVGNTIYF
V gene: TRBV2; CDR3 protein: CASSQDWQSNQPQHF
V gene: TRBV6-5; CDR3 protein: CASSYATGQGKGCTF
V gene: TRBV4-1; CDR3 protein: CASSEPAGWGNYGYTF
V gene: TRBV7-9; CDR3 protein: CASSLGGGPGRNTEAFF
V gene: TRBV20-1; CDR3 protein: CSASPAGDDEQFF
V gene: TRBV29-1; CDR3 protein: CSGTLALSYNEQFF
V gene: TRBV18; CDR3 protein: CASSPGSQAEKLFF
V gene: TRBV15; CDR3 protein: CATSRDLEGPGELFF
V gene: TRBV15; CDR3 protein: CATSSNGGYGNTIYF
V gene: TRBV20-1; CDR3 protein: CSARRRQGIPYGYTF
V gene: TRBV2; CDR3 protein: CASLRDRGETQYF
V gene: TRBV2; CDR3 protein: CASSAPVGVGQPQHF